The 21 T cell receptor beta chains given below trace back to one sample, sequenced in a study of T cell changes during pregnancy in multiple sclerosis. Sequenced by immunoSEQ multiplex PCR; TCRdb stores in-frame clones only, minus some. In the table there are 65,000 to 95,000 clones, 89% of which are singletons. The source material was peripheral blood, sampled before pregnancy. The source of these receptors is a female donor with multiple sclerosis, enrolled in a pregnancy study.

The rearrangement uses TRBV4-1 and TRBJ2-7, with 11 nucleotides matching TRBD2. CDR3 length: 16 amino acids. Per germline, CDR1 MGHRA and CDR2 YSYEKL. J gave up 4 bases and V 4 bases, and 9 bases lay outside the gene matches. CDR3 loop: CASSPSSGGSNYEQYF. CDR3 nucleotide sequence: TGCGCCAGCAGCCCATCTAGCGGGGGGTCCAATTACGAGCAGTACTTC.

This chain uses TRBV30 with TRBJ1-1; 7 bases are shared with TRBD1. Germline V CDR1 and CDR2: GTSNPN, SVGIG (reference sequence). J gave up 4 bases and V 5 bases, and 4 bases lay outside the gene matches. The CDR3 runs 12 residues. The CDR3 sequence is CAWDREATEAFF. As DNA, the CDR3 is TGTGCCTGGGACAGGGAAGCCACTGAAGCTTTCTTT.

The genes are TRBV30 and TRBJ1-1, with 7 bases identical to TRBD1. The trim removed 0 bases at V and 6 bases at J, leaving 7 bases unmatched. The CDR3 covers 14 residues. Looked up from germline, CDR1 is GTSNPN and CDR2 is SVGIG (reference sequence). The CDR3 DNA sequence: TGTGCCTGGAGTGTAGGGACGAGGGGGCCTGAAGCTTTCTTT. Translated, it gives CAWSVGTRGPEAFF.

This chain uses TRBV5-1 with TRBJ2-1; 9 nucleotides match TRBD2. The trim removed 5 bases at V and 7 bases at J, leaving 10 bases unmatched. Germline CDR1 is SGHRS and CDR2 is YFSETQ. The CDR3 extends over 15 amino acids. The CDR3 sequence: CASSTTRGGKNEQFF. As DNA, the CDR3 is TGCGCCAGCAGTACGACGCGGGGGGGTAAGAATGAGCAGTTCTTC.

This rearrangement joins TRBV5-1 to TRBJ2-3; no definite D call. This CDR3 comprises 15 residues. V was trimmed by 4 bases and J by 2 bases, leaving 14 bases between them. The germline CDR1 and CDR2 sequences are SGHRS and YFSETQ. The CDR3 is CASSLELHLTDTQYF. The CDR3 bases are TGCGCCAGCAGCCTAGAACTCCACCTCACAGATACGCAGTATTTT.

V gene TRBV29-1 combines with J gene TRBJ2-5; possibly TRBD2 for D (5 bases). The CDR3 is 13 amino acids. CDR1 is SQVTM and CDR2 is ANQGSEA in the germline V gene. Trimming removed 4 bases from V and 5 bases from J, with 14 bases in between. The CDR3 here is CSVVPGSVETQYF. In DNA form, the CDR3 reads TGCAGCGTTGTTCCGGGGAGTGTGGAGACCCAGTACTTC.

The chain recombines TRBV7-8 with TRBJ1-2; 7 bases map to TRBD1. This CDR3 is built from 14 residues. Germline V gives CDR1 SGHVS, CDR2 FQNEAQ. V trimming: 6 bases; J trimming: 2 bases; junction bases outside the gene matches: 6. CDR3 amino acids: CASSPSTGNYGYTF. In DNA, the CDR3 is TGTGCCAGCAGTCCATCGACAGGGAACTATGGCTACACCTTC. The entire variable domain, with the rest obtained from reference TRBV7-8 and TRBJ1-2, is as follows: GAGVSQSPRYKVAKRGQDVALRCDPISGHVSLFWYQQALGQGPEFLTYFQNEAQLDKSGLPSDRFFAERPEGSVSTLKIQRTQQEDSAVYLCASSPSTGNYGYTFGSGTRLTVV.

As DNA, the CDR3 is TGCGCCAGCAGCCCTCTACCGGCAGGGGCATTTAGCAATCAGCCCCAGCATTTT. Protein sequence: CASSPLPAGAFSNQPQHF. The chain uses TRBV4-1 and TRBJ1-5; TRBD1 is a possible D gene (6 bases). With 4 bases removed from V and 0 bases from J, the gap between germline ends came to 19 bases. CDR3 size: 18 residues. The germline gives CDR1 MGHRA, CDR2 YSYEKL.

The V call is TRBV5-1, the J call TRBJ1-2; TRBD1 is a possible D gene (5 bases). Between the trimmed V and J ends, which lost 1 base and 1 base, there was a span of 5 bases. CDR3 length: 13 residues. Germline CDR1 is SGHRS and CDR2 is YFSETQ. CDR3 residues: CASSLRGNYGYTF. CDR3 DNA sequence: TGCGCCAGCAGCTTGAGGGGTAACTATGGCTACACCTTC.

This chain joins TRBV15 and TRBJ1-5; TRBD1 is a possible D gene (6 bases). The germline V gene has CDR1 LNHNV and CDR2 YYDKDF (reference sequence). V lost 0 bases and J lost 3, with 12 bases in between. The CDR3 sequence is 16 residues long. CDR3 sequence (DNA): TGTGCCACCAGCAGAGACGGGGGGGGGCACAATCAGCCCCAGCATTTT. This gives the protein CATSRDGGGHNQPQHF.

In DNA, the CDR3 is TGTGCCAGTAGTATAGATGGGAGGGGTCTACGAAAACTGTTTTTT. This gives the protein CASSIDGRGLRKLFF. This chain uses TRBV19 with TRBJ1-4; perhaps TRBD1 as D (5 bases). The V gene lost 0 bases and the J gene lost 10 bases, with 15 bases spanning the gap. Germline values: CDR1 LNHDA, CDR2 SQIVND (reference sequence). The CDR3 loop spans 15 amino acids.

CDR3 coding DNA: TGCAGCGTTTACAGGCTTACAGATACGCAGTATTTT. Translating it yields CSVYRLTDTQYF. J is TRBJ2-3 and V is TRBV29-1, with D possibly matching TRBD1 (5 bases). V shed 5 bases and J shed 3 bases, with 9 bases lying between them. The CDR3 has 12 residues. Germline-derived CDR1 and CDR2 are SQVTM and ANQGSEA.

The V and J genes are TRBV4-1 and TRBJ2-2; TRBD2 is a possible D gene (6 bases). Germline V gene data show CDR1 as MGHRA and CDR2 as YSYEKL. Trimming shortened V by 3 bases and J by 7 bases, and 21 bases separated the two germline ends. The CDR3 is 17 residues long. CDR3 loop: CASSQIPGGQRFGELFF. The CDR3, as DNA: TGCGCCAGCAGCCAGATCCCCGGAGGGCAGAGATTCGGGGAGCTGTTTTTT.

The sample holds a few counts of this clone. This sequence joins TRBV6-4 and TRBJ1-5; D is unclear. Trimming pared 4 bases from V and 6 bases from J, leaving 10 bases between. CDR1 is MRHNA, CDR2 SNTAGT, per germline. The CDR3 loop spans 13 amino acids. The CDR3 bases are TGTGCCAGCAGTGCGGAGGACCGTCAGCCCCAGCATTTT. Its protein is CASSAEDRQPQHF.

The CDR3 spells CASSLPGNTIYF. In DNA, the CDR3 is TGTGCCAGCAGCCTCCCTGGAAACACCATATATTTT. This chain joins TRBV7-9 and TRBJ1-3; D ambiguous. The CDR3 covers 12 residues. Trimming took 5 bases from V and 2 from J, leaving 4 bases between them. Per germline, CDR1 SEHNR and CDR2 FQNEAQ (reference sequence).

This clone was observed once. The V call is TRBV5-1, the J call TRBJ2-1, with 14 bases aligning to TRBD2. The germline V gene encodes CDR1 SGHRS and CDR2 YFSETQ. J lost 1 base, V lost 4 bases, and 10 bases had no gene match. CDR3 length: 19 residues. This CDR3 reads CASSLLRTSGGPSYNEQFF. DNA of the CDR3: TGCGCCAGCAGCCTACTTAGGACTAGCGGGGGGCCTTCCTACAATGAGCAGTTCTTC.

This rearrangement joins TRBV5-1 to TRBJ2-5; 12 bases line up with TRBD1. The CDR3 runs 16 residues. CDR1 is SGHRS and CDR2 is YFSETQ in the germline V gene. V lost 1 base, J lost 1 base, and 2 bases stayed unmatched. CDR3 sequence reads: CASSLMGQGAQETQYF. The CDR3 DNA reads TGCGCCAGCAGCTTGATGGGACAGGGGGCCCAAGAGACCCAGTACTTC.

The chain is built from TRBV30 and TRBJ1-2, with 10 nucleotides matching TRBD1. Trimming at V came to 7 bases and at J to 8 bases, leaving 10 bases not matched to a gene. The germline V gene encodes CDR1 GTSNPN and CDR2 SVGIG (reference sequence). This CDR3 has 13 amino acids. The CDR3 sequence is CAFAGDRGQGYTF. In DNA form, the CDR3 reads TGTGCCTTCGCTGGCGACAGGGGGCAAGGCTACACCTTC.

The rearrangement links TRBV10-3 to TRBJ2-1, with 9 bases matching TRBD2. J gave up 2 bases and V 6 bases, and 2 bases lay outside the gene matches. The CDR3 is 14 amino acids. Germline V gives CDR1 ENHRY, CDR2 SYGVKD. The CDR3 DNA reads TGTGCCATCAGCCCTAGCGGGACCTACAATGAGCAGTTCTTC. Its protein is CAISPSGTYNEQFF.

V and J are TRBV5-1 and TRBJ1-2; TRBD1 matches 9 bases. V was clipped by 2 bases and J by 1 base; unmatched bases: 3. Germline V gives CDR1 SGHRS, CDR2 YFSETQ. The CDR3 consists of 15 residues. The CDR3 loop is CASSFSTGGNYGYTF. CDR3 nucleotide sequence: TGCGCCAGCAGCTTTTCGACAGGGGGTAACTATGGCTACACCTTC.

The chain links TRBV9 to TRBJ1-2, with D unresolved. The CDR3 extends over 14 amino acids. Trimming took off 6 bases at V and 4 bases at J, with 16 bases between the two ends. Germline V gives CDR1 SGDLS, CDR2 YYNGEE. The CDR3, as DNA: TGTGCCAGCAACTCAGATCGGGGTTTCTATGGCTACACCTTC. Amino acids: CASNSDRGFYGYTF.